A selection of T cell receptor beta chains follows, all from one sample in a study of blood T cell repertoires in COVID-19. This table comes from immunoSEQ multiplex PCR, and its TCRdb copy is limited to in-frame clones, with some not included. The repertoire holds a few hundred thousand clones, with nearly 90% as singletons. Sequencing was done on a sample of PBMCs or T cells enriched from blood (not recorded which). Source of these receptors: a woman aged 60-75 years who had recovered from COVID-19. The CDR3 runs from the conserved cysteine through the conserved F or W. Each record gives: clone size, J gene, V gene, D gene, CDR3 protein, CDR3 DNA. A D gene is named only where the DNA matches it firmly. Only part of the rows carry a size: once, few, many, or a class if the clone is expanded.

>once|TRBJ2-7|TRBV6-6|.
CASREGNPTTYEQYF
TGTGCCAGCCGTGAGGGCAATCCCACCACCTACGAGCAGTACTTC
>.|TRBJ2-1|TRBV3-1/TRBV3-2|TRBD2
CASSPRRLAGVGSAYNEQFF
TGTGCCAGCAGCCCCCGCCGACTAGCGGGGGTGGGTAGCGCCTACAATGAGCAGTTCTTC
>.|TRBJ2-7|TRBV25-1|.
CASSEYEGEQYF
TGTGCCAGCAGTGAATACGAGGGCGAGCAGTACTTC
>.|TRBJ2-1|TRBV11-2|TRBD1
CASRRIAGGSAEQFF
TGTGCCAGCAGACGAATAGCAGGGGGTAGCGCTGAGCAGTTCTTC
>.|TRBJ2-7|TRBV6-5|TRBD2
CASSLGTSGVYEQYF
TGTGCCAGCAGTTTGGGGACTAGCGGGGTGTACGAGCAGTACTTC
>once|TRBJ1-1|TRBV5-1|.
CASSSLTPQNTEAFF
TGCGCCAGCAGCTCACTTACCCCTCAAAACACTGAAGCTTTCTTT
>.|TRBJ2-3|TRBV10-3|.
CAISTGFGSDTQYF
TGTGCCATCAGTACAGGGTTCGGTTCAGATACGCAGTATTTT
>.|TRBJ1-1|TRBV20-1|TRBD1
CSARGQGGGFF
TGCAGTGCTAGGGGACAGGGGGGTGGTTTCTTT
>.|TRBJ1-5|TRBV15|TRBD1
CATSRDTTGEVGPQHF
TGTGCCACCAGCAGAGACACGACAGGGGAGGTAGGTCCCCAGCATTTT
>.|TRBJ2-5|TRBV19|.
CASSMGGRQGTQYF
TGTGCCAGTAGTATGGGGGGACGCCAGGGGACCCAGTACTTC
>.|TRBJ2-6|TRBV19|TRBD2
CASSSSGGYGANVLTF
TGTGCCAGTAGTTCCTCGGGGGGTTATGGGGCCAACGTCCTGACTTTC
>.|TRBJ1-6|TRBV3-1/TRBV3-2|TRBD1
CASSQGTGQGSSPLHF
TGTGCCAGCAGCCAAGGAACAGGACAGGGGAGTTCACCCCTCCACTTT
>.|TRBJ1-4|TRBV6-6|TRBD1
CASRPQGAGEKLFF
TGTGCCAGCAGACCACAGGGGGCAGGGGAAAAACTGTTTTTT
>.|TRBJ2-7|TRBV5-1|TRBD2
CASSLMAGGAGEQYF
TGCGCCAGCAGCTTGATGGCGGGGGGGGCCGGCGAGCAGTACTTC
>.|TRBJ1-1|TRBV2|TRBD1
CASSEAGTGRSTEAFF
TGTGCCAGCAGTGAAGCGGGGACAGGGAGAAGCACTGAAGCTTTCTTT
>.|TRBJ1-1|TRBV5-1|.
CASSLEGLGSPAFF
TGCGCCAGCAGCTTGGAAGGACTAGGAAGTCCTGCTTTCTTT
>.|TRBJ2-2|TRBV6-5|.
CASRRQAPGELFF
TGTGCCAGCAGACGACAGGCCCCCGGGGAGCTGTTTTTT
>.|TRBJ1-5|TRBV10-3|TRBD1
CATRGGLGQAQNSNQPQHF
TGTGCCACCAGGGGCGGGTTGGGACAGGCCCAAAATAGCAATCAGCCCCAGCATTTT
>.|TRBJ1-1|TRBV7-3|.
CASSLTIGDEAFF
TGTGCCAGCAGCTTAACCATAGGGGATGAAGCTTTCTTT
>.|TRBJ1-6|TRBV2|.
CASRPGNSPLHF
TGTGCCAGCAGGCCGGGGAATTCACCCCTCCACTTT
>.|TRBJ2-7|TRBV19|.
CASSIYGYEQYF
TGTGCCAGTAGTATTTACGGCTACGAGCAGTACTTC
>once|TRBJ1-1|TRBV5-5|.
CASSPRESNTEAFF
TGTGCCAGCAGCCCCAGGGAATCGAACACTGAAGCTTTCTTT
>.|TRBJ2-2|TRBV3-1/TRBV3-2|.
CASSQVKQGPIGELFF
TGTGCCAGCAGCCAAGTTAAACAGGGCCCCATCGGGGAGCTGTTTTTT
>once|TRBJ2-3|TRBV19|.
CASTRGRTDTQYF
TGTGCCAGTACACGGGGTAGGACAGATACGCAGTATTTT
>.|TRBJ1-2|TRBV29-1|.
CSHPGSGGYTF
TGCTCCCACCCAGGTTCAGGTGGCTACACCTTC
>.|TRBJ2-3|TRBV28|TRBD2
CASSLALAGTDTQYF
TGTGCCAGCAGTTTGGCCCTAGCGGGCACAGATACGCAGTATTTT
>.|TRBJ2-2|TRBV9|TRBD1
CASTGGGELFF
TGTGCCAGCACAGGGGGCGGGGAGCTGTTTTTT
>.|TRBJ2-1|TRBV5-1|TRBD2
CASSLGLAGGPYNEQFF
TGCGCCAGCAGCTTGGGACTAGCGGGAGGACCTTACAATGAGCAGTTCTTC
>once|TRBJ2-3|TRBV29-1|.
CSVVQGDTQYF
TGCAGCGTCGTACAGGGCGATACGCAGTATTTT
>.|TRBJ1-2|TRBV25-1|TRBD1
CASTAGQANYGYTF
TGTGCCAGCACCGCAGGACAGGCCAACTATGGCTACACCTTC
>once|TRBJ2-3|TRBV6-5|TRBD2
CASSPLAGAGDTQYF
TGTGCCAGCAGCCCCCTAGCGGGAGCGGGAGATACGCAGTATTTT
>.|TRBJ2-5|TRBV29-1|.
CSVSSTLETQYF
TGCAGCGTTTCCTCGACTCTGGAGACCCAGTACTTC